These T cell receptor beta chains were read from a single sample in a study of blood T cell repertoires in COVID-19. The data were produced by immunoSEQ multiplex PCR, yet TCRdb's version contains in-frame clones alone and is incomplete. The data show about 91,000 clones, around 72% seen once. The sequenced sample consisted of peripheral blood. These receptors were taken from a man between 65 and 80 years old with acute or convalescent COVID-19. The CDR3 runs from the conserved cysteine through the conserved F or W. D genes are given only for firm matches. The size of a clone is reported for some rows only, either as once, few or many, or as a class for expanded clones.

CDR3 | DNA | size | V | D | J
CASSLGSGGTYEQYF | TGTGCCAGCAGCTTAGGGTCCGGGGGGACCTACGAGCAGTACTTC | once | TRBV11-1 | TRBD2 | TRBJ2-7
CASSHGAGTRGPEQYF | TGTGCCAGCAGTCATGGTGCCGGGACTAGGGGTCCCGAGCAGTACTTC | . | TRBV4-2 | TRBD2 | TRBJ2-7
CASRGLAGVTGELFF | TGTGCCAGCAGGGGACTAGCGGGAGTCACCGGGGAGCTGTTTTTT | . | TRBV5-6 | TRBD2 | TRBJ2-2
CASEGGNYGYTF | TGTGCCAGCGAGGGAGGGAACTATGGCTACACCTTC | . | TRBV6-6 | . | TRBJ1-2
CASSLGLYEQYF | TGTGCCAGCAGTTTAGGTCTCTACGAGCAGTACTTC | . | TRBV12-3/TRBV12-4 | . | TRBJ2-7
CASSQMPPGQGNYGYTF | TGTGCCAGCAGCCAAATGCCTCCGGGACAGGGAAACTATGGCTACACCTTC | . | TRBV3-1/TRBV3-2 | TRBD1 | TRBJ1-2
CASSWGLAGPMSSYNEQFF | TGCGCCAGCAGCTGGGGACTAGCGGGGCCGATGAGCTCCTACAATGAGCAGTTCTTC | . | TRBV5-1 | TRBD2 | TRBJ2-1
CASSLGGGHTDTQYF | TGTGCCAGCAGCTTAGGAGGCGGACACACAGATACGCAGTATTTT | . | TRBV11-1 | . | TRBJ2-3
CASSQDRGQGADTQYF | TGCGCCAGCAGCCAAGACCGGGGACAGGGGGCAGATACGCAGTATTTT | . | TRBV4-3 | TRBD1 | TRBJ2-3
CASSLAGAGYTF | TGTGCCAGCAGCTTGGCAGGGGCAGGCTACACCTTC | . | TRBV11-1 | . | TRBJ1-2
CAVAHVQGSNSPLHF | TGTGCCGTCGCACATGTTCAGGGGAGTAATTCACCCCTCCACTTT | . | TRBV10-3 | . | TRBJ1-6
CASSLGGGGELQPQHF | TGCGCCAGCAGCTTGGGAGGGGGGGGCGAGTTACAGCCCCAGCATTTT | . | TRBV5-1 | . | TRBJ1-5
CASSSSGYGSTDTQYF | TGTGCCAGCAGCTCCTCAGGATACGGAAGCACAGATACGCAGTATTTT | . | TRBV5-6 | . | TRBJ2-3
CSVDRAQPIDEQFF | TGCAGCGTTGACAGGGCCCAACCAATCGATGAGCAGTTCTTC | . | TRBV29-1 | . | TRBJ2-1
CASSVRATNEKLFF | TGTGCCAGCAGTGTGAGAGCTACTAATGAAAAACTGTTTTTT | . | TRBV2 | . | TRBJ1-4
CASSYSRNTEAFF | TGTGCCAGCAGTTACTCCAGGAACACTGAAGCTTTCTTT | . | TRBV6-5 | . | TRBJ1-1
CASSLESEEEQFF | TGTGCCAGCAGCTTAGAATCAGAGGAAGAGCAGTTCTTC | few | TRBV7-2 | . | TRBJ2-1
CASSEKGLSTDTQYF | TGCGCCAGCAGTGAGAAGGGGCTCAGCACAGATACGCAGTATTTT | . | TRBV10-1 | . | TRBJ2-3
CASSLAGTGGVGGYTF | TGTGCCAGCAGCCTAGCCGGGACAGGCGGAGTGGGGGGCTACACCTTC | . | TRBV9 | TRBD1 | TRBJ1-2
CASSVGTQGETQYF | TGTGCCAGCAGCGTCGGGACCCAGGGGGAGACCCAGTACTTC | . | TRBV5-5 | . | TRBJ2-5
CASRRDRSISGNTIYF | TGTGCCAGCAGACGGGACAGAAGCATCTCTGGAAACACCATATATTTT | few | TRBV28 | TRBD1 | TRBJ1-3
CASSLGASGHYEQYF | TGTGCCAGCAGCTTAGGGGCTAGCGGGCATTACGAGCAGTACTTC | . | TRBV11-2 | TRBD2 | TRBJ2-7
CASRSPGQVGGTGELFF | TGCGCCAGCAGATCGCCGGGACAGGTCGGGGGAACCGGGGAGCTGTTTTTT | . | TRBV5-1 | TRBD1 | TRBJ2-2
CASSPAGGWGEQYF | TGTGCCAGCAGCCCAGCGGGAGGCTGGGGCGAGCAGTACTTC | . | TRBV7-2 | TRBD2 | TRBJ2-7
CASSQERAGRGNTIYF | TGTGCCAGCAGCCAAGAGAGGGCGGGGCGTGGAAACACCATATATTTT | . | TRBV3-1/TRBV3-2 | . | TRBJ1-3
CASSLTSGGDIQYF | TGTGCCAGCAGCTTAACTAGCGGGGGAGACATTCAGTACTTC | . | TRBV7-2 | TRBD2 | TRBJ2-4
CASSYSGQGLYGYTF | TGTGCCAGCAGTTACAGCGGACAGGGACTTTATGGCTACACCTTC | once | TRBV6-5 | TRBD1 | TRBJ1-2